The 5 T cell receptor beta chains reported below all come from one sample, sequenced in a study of identical twins. TCRdb redid the calling of the 5' RACE reads with MiXCR, one entry per CDR3 protein. The sample shows 200,000 to 250,000 distinct CDR3 sequences, roughly 13% of them seen only once. The same data also went into a second study, on yellow fever vaccine responses in identical twins.

Sequenced: memory (CD45RO+) T cells sorted from blood. These receptors all stem from a woman in her late teens or twenties in good health.

This clonotype has a handful of counts. The chain uses TRBV5-6 and TRBJ2-3; weak D call: TRBD2 (6 bases). Trimming stripped 4 bases from V and 4 bases from J, with 22 bases between. The CDR3 sequence is 17 residues long. Germline loops: CDR1 SGHDT, CDR2 YYEEEE. CDR3 bases: TGTGCCAGCAGCAGGGCGGTGCGGGAAGCACACGCAGATACGCAGTATTTT. Its translation is CASSRAVREAHADTQYF.

This chain connects TRBV24-1 to TRBJ2-5; 7 nucleotides line up with TRBD1. The CDR3 runs 14 residues. Per germline, CDR1 KGHDR and CDR2 SFDVKD. The J segment lost 2 bases and the V segment lost 2 bases, leaving 1 base of the junction unmatched. Here the CDR3 reads CATSDWTGQETQYF. CDR3 nucleotide sequence: TGTGCCACCAGTGATTGGACAGGTCAAGAGACCCAGTACTTC.

In this sample, this clonotype turned up a few times. The genes are TRBV15 and TRBJ1-2; TRBD1 aligns across 7 bases. Germline lookup yields CDR1 LNHNV and CDR2 YYDKDF (reference sequence). The CDR3 contains 15 residues. Losses at the gene ends were 0 bases for V and 10 bases for J; bases not matched to a gene: 11. CDR3 sequence reads: CATSRDNSFEGAYTF. CDR3 coding DNA: TGTGCCACCAGCAGAGATAATAGTTTTGAGGGGGCCTACACCTTC. Drawing the rest from reference TRBV15 and TRBJ1-2, the complete variable domain is DAMVIQNPRYQVTQFGKPVTLSCSQTLNHNVMYWYQQKSSQAPKLLFHYYDKDFNNEADTPDNFQSRRPNTSFCFLDIRSPGLGDTAMYLCATSRDNSFEGAYTFGSGTRLTVV.

This rearrangement joins TRBV6-2 or TRBV6-3 to TRBJ2-2; D unresolved. Trimming removed 1 base from V and 0 bases from J, with 6 bases in between. This CDR3 has 15 residues. The germline V gene encodes CDR1 MNHEY and CDR2 SVGEGT. In nucleotides, the CDR3 is TGTGCCAGCAGTTACTACGGTTCGAACACCGGGGAGCTGTTTTTT. It yields the protein CASSYYGSNTGELFF.

This clonotype was found a few times. V usage is TRBV29-1 and J usage is TRBJ2-1; D possibly corresponds to TRBD2 (6 bases). Trimming stripped 7 bases from V and 1 base from J, with 11 bases between. In germline, CDR1 is SQVTM, CDR2 ANQGSEA. This CDR3 has 13 residues. CDR3 residues: CSGRESSYNEQFF. CDR3 nucleotide sequence: TGCAGCGGTCGGGAGTCATCCTACAATGAGCAGTTCTTC.